These 20 T cell receptor beta chains originate from one sample sequenced in a study of T cell changes during pregnancy in multiple sclerosis. Profiled with immunoSEQ multiplex PCR; TCRdb holds only in-frame clones, not every one. The sample shows tens of thousands of clones, about 89% of them seen only once. This specimen consisted of CD4+ T cells from peripheral blood mononuclear cells, obtained in the first trimester of pregnancy. These receptors were obtained from a female donor in good health, enrolled as a control in a pregnancy study.

This clone was counted between two and nine times. V usage is TRBV19 and J usage is TRBJ1-2; 8 bases are shared with TRBD1. After removal of 6 bases from V and 4 bases from J, the junction contained 1 base not matched to a gene. The CDR3 is made up of 12 amino acids. CDR1 is LNHDA, CDR2 SQIVND, per germline (reference sequence). For the CDR3, the DNA is TGTGCCAGTAGGGGACAGGCCTATGGCTACACCTTC. Translated: CASRGQAYGYTF.

The chain carries TRBV7-8 and TRBJ1-2; D uncertain. The CDR3 has 16 residues. The V end was cut by 4 bases, the J end by 5 bases, with 20 bases between. Germline values: CDR1 SGHVS, CDR2 FQNEAQ. CDR3 protein: CASSSRAFSHPYGYTF. In DNA, the CDR3 is TGTGCCAGCAGCTCGCGGGCCTTTTCTCACCCTTATGGCTACACCTTC. The variable domain in full, with the rest retrieved from reference TRBV7-8 and TRBJ1-2, is GAGVSQSPRYKVAKRGQDVALRCDPISGHVSLFWYQQALGQGPEFLTYFQNEAQLDKSGLPSDRFFAERPEGSVSTLKIQRTQQEDSAVYLCASSSRAFSHPYGYTFGSGTRLTVV.

The J gene is TRBJ2-1, the V gene TRBV7-8, with D possibly matching TRBD2 (5 bases). The CDR3 loop spans 15 amino acids. Germline V gene data show CDR1 as SGHVS and CDR2 as FQNEAQ. Between the trimmed V and J ends, which lost 6 bases and 8 bases, there was a span of 20 bases. The CDR3 region is CASSYTLARSDEQFF. The CDR3 DNA sequence: TGTGCCAGCAGTTACACGCTAGCCCGGTCAGATGAGCAGTTCTTC.

The chain links TRBV7-6 to TRBJ1-6, with TRBD1 as a possible D gene (5 bases). Germline lookup yields CDR1 SGHVS and CDR2 FNYEAQ. The CDR3 totals 18 residues. The V end was cut by 2 bases, the J end by 4 bases, with 18 bases between. The CDR3 sequence is CASSLRAAGVVYNSPLHF. DNA of the CDR3: TGTGCCAGCAGCTTAAGGGCCGCGGGGGTAGTGTATAATTCACCCCTCCACTTT.

This clone turned up a few times. The chain is built from TRBV30 and TRBJ2-7; the match to TRBD1 covers 10 bases. Germline trimming cut 7 bases from V and 1 base from J; bases unmatched to any gene: 10. The germline V gene encodes CDR1 GTSNPN and CDR2 SVGIG (reference sequence). The CDR3 consists of 15 residues. CDR3: CAYLTPGQGSYEQYF. CDR3 coding DNA: TGTGCCTATCTAACACCGGGACAGGGGTCCTACGAGCAGTACTTC.

This rearrangement joins TRBV28 to TRBJ1-5; D ambiguous. The CDR3 covers 12 residues. The V end was cut by 4 bases, the J end by 6 bases, with 7 bases between. The V gene's germline CDR1 is MDHEN and CDR2 SYDVKM. Here the CDR3 reads CASSYGPQPQHF. Written as DNA, the CDR3 is TGTGCCAGCAGTTACGGTCCTCAGCCCCAGCATTTT.

The gene calls are TRBV5-1 and TRBJ2-5, with 7 bases aligning to TRBD2. The germline gives CDR1 SGHRS, CDR2 YFSETQ. This CDR3 has 15 residues. Unmatched junction bases numbered 6, after V lost 4 bases and J lost 0 bases. The CDR3 loop is CASSPPGGYQETQYF. CDR3 bases: TGCGCCAGCAGCCCGCCGGGGGGATACCAAGAGACCCAGTACTTC.

The chain joins TRBV14 to TRBJ2-1, with 9 bases lining up with TRBD2. V trimming: 1 base; J trimming: 9 bases; junction bases outside the gene matches: 13. This CDR3 comprises 17 residues. Germline CDR1 and CDR2: SGHDN and FVKESK. The CDR3 nucleotides are TGTGCCAGCAGCCAAGTGACTGGGGCTAGCGGGACCCTTGAGCAGTTCTTC. This encodes CASSQVTGASGTLEQFF.

The chain is built from TRBV7-2 and TRBJ1-1, with a tentative D call TRBD1 (6 bases). There are 17 residues in the CDR3. V lost 4 bases and J lost 6, with 24 bases in between. From germline, CDR1 is SGHTA and CDR2 FQGNSA. CDR3 nucleotides: TGTGCCAGCAGCTCTTTCCCCCGGGGGCCCCGGGAGGCTGAAGCTTTCTTT. This translates into CASSSFPRGPREAEAFF.

The genes are TRBV28 and TRBJ2-7, with TRBD2 matching 8 bases. The length of the CDR3 is 14 residues. J gave up 0 bases and V 11 bases, and 9 bases lay outside the gene matches. Germline V gene lookup returns CDR1 MDHEN and CDR2 SYDVKM. Written as DNA, the CDR3 is TGTGCCGCAAGACTAGCGAAGAGCTCCTACGAGCAGTACTTC. This sequence encodes CAARLAKSSYEQYF.

The V call is TRBV28, the J call TRBJ2-7, with 7 bases aligning to TRBD1. The junction had 4 bases not matched to a gene; V was cut back by 6 bases and J by 2 bases. Germline V lookup: CDR1 MDHEN, CDR2 SYDVKM. This CDR3 comprises 13 residues. The CDR3 region has the DNA TGTGCCAGCAGCCGGACAGGTCCCTACGAGCAGTACTTC. Translation: CASSRTGPYEQYF.

V and J are TRBV7-2 and TRBJ2-7, with TRBD2 matching over 14 bases. Looked up from germline, CDR1 is SGHTA and CDR2 is FQGNSA. Trimming removed 5 bases from V and 3 bases from J; junction bases left unmatched: 6. This CDR3 comprises 16 residues. CDR3 coding DNA: TGTGCCAGCAGCCTTACCGGGACTAGCGGGAGCTACGAGCAGTACTTC. Amino acids: CASSLTGTSGSYEQYF.

V usage is TRBV29-1 and J usage is TRBJ1-1, with 8 bases fitting TRBD1. Per the germline V gene, CDR1 is SQVTM and CDR2 is ANQGSEA. The trim removed 5 bases at V and 2 bases at J, leaving 7 bases unmatched. This CDR3 contains 14 residues. The CDR3 DNA follows: TGCAGCGTTCGTGACAGGGGACCTAACACTGAAGCTTTCTTT. It is translated as CSVRDRGPNTEAFF.

This clone was observed a handful of times. This chain connects TRBV7-9 to TRBJ2-4; no clear D. CDR1 SEHNR and CDR2 FQNEAQ come from the germline V gene (reference sequence). The germline V and J ends were trimmed by 5 bases and 7 bases, with 12 bases remaining between them. The length of the CDR3 is 13 residues. As DNA, the CDR3 is TGTGCCAGCAGCCCTTTACCCGGGAACATTCAGTACTTC. Translating it yields CASSPLPGNIQYF.

This clone has only one observation. The rearrangement uses TRBV27 and TRBJ1-1; TRBD1 matches 12 bases. The J segment lost 1 base and the V segment lost 11 bases, leaving 23 bases of the junction unmatched. From germline, CDR1 is MNHEY and CDR2 SMNVEV (reference sequence). The CDR3 has 20 residues. Written as DNA, the CDR3 is TGTGCCGAACAGCGTCTATTCGGGACAGGGGGCGGGTTTGGGAACACTGAAGCTTTCTTT. Residues: CAEQRLFGTGGGFGNTEAFF.

The chain combines TRBV11-2 with TRBJ2-7; the D gene is possibly TRBD1 (6 bases). The ends were cut back, 5 bases at V and 2 bases at J, with 13 bases in the middle. The germline V gene encodes CDR1 SGHAT and CDR2 FQNNGV. CDR3 length: 14 amino acids. The CDR3 DNA reads as TGTGCCAGCAGCCCAGGGGTCCGACCCTACGAGCAGTACTTC. Protein: CASSPGVRPYEQYF.

The J gene is TRBJ2-1, the V gene TRBV7-2, with 9 bases identical to TRBD2. CDR1 and CDR2 (germline): SGHTA, FQGNSA. This CDR3 spans 15 amino acids. V lost 1 base and J lost 5; bases outside the gene matches: 3. The DNA of the CDR3 is TGTGCCAGCAGCTTAGGCGGGAGGGTTAACAATGAGCAGTTCTTC. Amino acid sequence: CASSLGGRVNNEQFF.

Details on this clone: Other DNA sequences in the same sample also yield this CDR3. The gene calls are TRBV28 and TRBJ1-1, with 7 bases identical to TRBD1. Unmatched junction bases numbered 6, after V lost 6 bases and J lost 2 bases. Germline CDR1 reads MDHEN; CDR2 reads SYDVKM. The CDR3 consists of 14 residues. The CDR3 region is CASSPGTANTEAFF. The CDR3 DNA is TGTGCCAGCAGCCCCGGGACAGCCAACACTGAAGCTTTCTTT.

In its sample, this clone was seen once. The chain has TRBV7-2 and TRBJ1-2; D gene ambiguous. Trimming took off 2 bases at V and 3 bases at J, with 7 bases between the two ends. The germline gives CDR1 SGHTA, CDR2 FQGNSA. This CDR3 spans 13 amino acids. CDR3 nucleotide sequence: TGTGCCAGCAGCTTATTACGGTACTATGGCTACACCTTC. Amino acid sequence: CASSLLRYYGYTF.

The chain links TRBV4-2 to TRBJ1-4, with D possibly matching TRBD1 (6 bases). CDR1 and CDR2 from the germline V gene are LGHNA and YNFKEQ. V gave up 1 base and J gave up 5 bases, with 11 bases separating them. The CDR3 spans 15 residues. The CDR3 loop is CASSQVGHQNEKLFF. CDR3 in DNA: TGTGCCAGCAGCCAAGTGGGACACCAGAATGAAAAACTGTTTTTT.